This TCR beta chain stems from a study of blood T cell repertoires in COVID-19. Study-level information: Spain, Italy and the United States supplied samples that represented acute and convalescent COVID-19. Sources were T cells, B-cell-depleted T cells, or PBMCs; the material itself was cDNA or gDNA.

The germline V gene has CDR1 ENHRY and CDR2 SYGVKD. Losses at the gene ends were 9 bases for V and 3 bases for J; bases not matched to a gene: 5. The CDR3 sequence is 13 residues long. Under the authors' procedure: Researchers report that nucleated cell counts were estimated from reference gene primer amplification. The protocol was immunoSEQ multiplex PCR, while the TCRdb copy is restricted to in-frame clones and leaves out a portion. Clone size and the V and J calls come from that table; the DNA yielded D and trimming. There are a few hundred thousand clones in the sample; approximately 87% occur only once, and around 10% lies in the top ten. Clinical histories supplied by participants themselves formed the basis of cohort assignment.

This sequence originates from a woman aged 50 to 65 who had recovered from COVID-19. This rearrangement joins TRBV10-3 to TRBJ1-2; 9 bases fit TRBD1. Sequencing was done on a sample of PBMCs or T cells enriched from blood (not recorded which). CDR3: CAIRDREHYGYTF. CDR3 coding DNA: TGTGCCATAAGGGACAGGGAACACTATGGCTACACCTTC.